This TCR beta chain was recovered during a study of blood T cell repertoires in COVID-19. Study as a whole: The United States, Italy and Spain were the sources of the acute and convalescent COVID-19 samples. PBMCs, B-cell-depleted T cells, or T cells provided the cDNA or gDNA that made up the material.

CDR3 length equals 15 residues. V was pared by 4 bases and J by 3 bases, with 8 bases of the junction left unmatched. CDR1 is MNHEY, CDR2 SVGAGI, per germline. In the original workflow: It was from reference gene primer amplification that nucleated cell counts were estimated. Sequencing used immunoSEQ multiplex PCR; TCRdb keeps in-frame clones, though not all of them. The DNA gave D and trimming, while V, J and clone size come from that table. There are roughly 57,000 clones in the sample; about 90% occur only once, and more than 15% lies in the top ten. In this sample, this clone turned up once. This clonotype originated in a human donor in a cohort sampled during active COVID-19. V usage is TRBV6-5 and J usage is TRBJ2-7; the match to TRBD1 covers 8 bases. Sequencing was carried out using peripheral blood. The CDR3 nucleotides are TGTGCCAGCAGTTCAGCCGGACAGGGACTCTACGAGCAGTACTTC. Translated: CASSSAGQGLYEQYF.